One and the same sample provided the 30 T cell receptor beta chains below, sequenced in a study of post-analysis software for immune sequencing data. Which antigens these TCRs recognize remains unknown. The study, taken as a whole, reports: Roughly five TRBV segments were more frequent in patients than controls; TRBV5-6, TRBV5-1 and TRBV20-1 belonged to this group.

Tagging with unique molecular identifiers was a feature of the TCR beta cDNA libraries. TCRdb re-analysed the PCR reads in MiXCR, keeping a single row per CDR3 protein. Of some 800,000 distinct CDR3 sequences in the sample, around 42% were seen once. The sequencing sample was made of blood. Every receptor here comes from a girl between 5 and 17 years old with multiple sclerosis.

This sequence joins TRBV19 and TRBJ2-5; 13 nucleotides match TRBD2. Germline trimming cut 6 bases from V and 1 base from J; bases unmatched to any gene: 5. This CDR3 is 16 amino acids long. Germline values: CDR1 LNHDA, CDR2 SQIVND (reference sequence). CDR3 in amino acids: CASRTGTSGAQETQYF. As DNA, the CDR3 is TGTGCCAGTAGGACCGGGACTAGCGGGGCCCAAGAGACCCAGTACTTC.

A few counts support this clonotype. The rearrangement links TRBV5-1 to TRBJ2-5; weak D call: TRBD2 (5 bases). The end of the DNA aligns better with TRBJ2-7, so the J call may be wrong. The CDR3 is made up of 15 amino acids. Looked up from germline, CDR1 is SGHRS and CDR2 is YFSETQ. In nucleotides, the CDR3 is TGCGCCAGCAGTCTCAAAGCGGCAGGCGTTAACGAGCAGTACTTC. It is translated as CASSLKAAGVNEQYF.

The chain couples TRBV11-2 to TRBJ2-5, with 15 bases aligning to TRBD2. V lost 1 base to trimming and J lost 3 bases; unmatched junction nucleotides: 3. The CDR3 extends over 17 amino acids. In germline, CDR1 is SGHAT, CDR2 FQNNGV. CDR3 nucleotides: TGTGCCAGCAGCTTAGGGTGGACTAGCGGGAGGGAAGAGACCCAGTACTTC. Translation gives CASSLGWTSGREETQYF.

In its sample, this clonotype was seen a few times. A junction end diverges from the germline sequence, so it may reflect a read error. The J gene is TRBJ2-3, the V gene TRBV9; the match to TRBD1 covers 7 bases. The CDR3 length is 15 residues. Per the germline V gene, CDR1 is SGDLS and CDR2 is YYNGEE. In DNA, the CDR3 is TGTGTCAGCAGCCCCGGACAGGCCGACACAGATACGCAGTATTTT. Translated, it gives CVSSPGQADTDTQYF.

This clonotype has more than one count but fewer than ten. CDR3 bases: TGTGCCAGCAGCTCCCCCGGGTGGGAGACCCAGTACTTC. This sequence encodes CASSSPGWETQYF. The chain is built from TRBV7-2 and TRBJ2-5; no clear D gene. The CDR3 has 13 residues. Trimming shortened V by 4 bases and J by 5 bases, and 11 bases separated the two germline ends. Looked up from germline, CDR1 is SGHTA and CDR2 is FQGNSA.

The V call is TRBV20-1, the J call TRBJ2-3; D uncertain. With 2 bases removed from V and 4 bases from J, the gap between germline ends came to 7 bases. Germline assignment: CDR1 DFQATT and CDR2 SNEGSKA (reference sequence). The CDR3 spans 12 residues. The CDR3 protein is CSARYAADTQYF. In nucleotides, the CDR3 is TGCAGTGCTAGATACGCCGCAGATACGCAGTATTTT.

This chain connects TRBV21-1 to TRBJ2-3. TRBV21-1 is tagged as a pseudogene. This CDR3 spans 14 amino acids. For the CDR3, the DNA is TGTGCCAGCAGCCTCAGGAACGAGGAAGATACGCAGTATTTT. Protein product: CASSLRNEEDTQYF.

This chain joins TRBV15 and TRBJ2-1; D may be TRBD2 (6 bases). V was shortened by 0 bases and J by 5 bases, with 11 bases between the two germline ends. CDR1 LNHNV and CDR2 YYDKDF come from the germline V gene (reference sequence). This CDR3 comprises 15 residues. CDR3 in amino acids: CATSRDFTGDNEQFF. The CDR3 nucleotides are TGTGCCACCAGCAGAGATTTTACGGGGGACAATGAGCAGTTCTTC.

The chain employs TRBV3-1 and TRBJ2-2, with 8 bases lining up with TRBD2. Germline-derived CDR1 and CDR2 are LGHDT and YNNKEL (reference sequence). Trimming took 0 bases from V and 2 from J; bases not matched to a gene: 2. This CDR3 comprises 16 residues. The CDR3 here is CASSQESGRNTGELFF. Written as DNA, the CDR3 is TGTGCCAGCAGCCAAGAAAGCGGGAGAAACACCGGGGAGCTGTTTTTT.

This clonotype was seen more than once but under ten times. The CDR3 DNA follows: TGCAGTGCTAGATGGGACAGTCCCTTCAGTAACTATGGCTACACCTTC. The encoded protein is CSARWDSPFSNYGYTF. The genes are TRBV20-1 and TRBJ1-2, with 7 positions matching TRBD1. The germline V gene encodes CDR1 DFQATT and CDR2 SNEGSKA (reference sequence). There are 16 residues in the CDR3. The V and J ends lost 2 bases and 1 base, in that order; junction bases with no gene match: 10.

In its sample, this clonotype was seen once. The rearrangement uses TRBV7-9 and TRBJ2-4; the D is unclear. Trimming stripped 4 bases from V and 13 bases from J, with 14 bases between. This CDR3 is built from 12 residues. Germline V gene sequence: CDR1 SEHNR, CDR2 FQNEAQ (reference sequence). CDR3 residues: CASSSQIEAQYF. Written as DNA, the CDR3 is TGTGCCAGCAGCTCACAAATCGAGGCCCAGTACTTC.

This clonotype has a handful of counts. The chain has TRBV4-1 and TRBJ2-3; D is possibly TRBD2 (6 bases). The germline V gene encodes CDR1 MGHRA and CDR2 YSYEKL. CDR3 length equals 16 residues. V lost 7 bases, J lost 5 bases, and 22 bases lay in between. The CDR3 DNA sequence: TGCGCCAGCAACACCCGGGACTCGCAGGATGGAGATACGCAGTATTTT. It encodes CASNTRDSQDGDTQYF.

This clonotype was observed a few times. The chain joins TRBV9 to TRBJ2-3, with 11 bases aligning to TRBD1. CDR3 length: 16 amino acids. From germline, CDR1 is SGDLS and CDR2 YYNGEE. V trimming: 3 bases; J trimming: 2 bases; junction bases outside the gene matches: 5. The CDR3 spells CASSDGQGATTDTQYF. For the CDR3, the DNA is TGTGCCAGCAGCGACGGACAGGGGGCTACCACAGATACGCAGTATTTT.

This clonotype was found a few times. The chain couples TRBV28 to TRBJ2-3; 9 bases are shared with TRBD1. The CDR3 contains 15 residues. Trimming removed 5 bases from V and 1 base from J; junction bases left unmatched: 4. Germline loops: CDR1 MDHEN, CDR2 SYDVKM. CDR3 sequence reads: CASSRDRVRTDTQYF. DNA for the CDR3: TGTGCCAGCAGTCGGGACAGGGTACGCACAGATACGCAGTATTTT.

This clonotype came up a few times. The V gene is TRBV29-1, the J gene TRBJ2-7, with D uncertain. The CDR3 contains 11 residues. CDR1 is SQVTM and CDR2 is ANQGSEA in the germline V gene. Between the trimmed V and J ends, which lost 5 bases and 3 bases, there was a span of 8 bases. CDR3 sequence: CSVPDGYEQYF. In DNA, the CDR3 is TGCAGCGTTCCGGACGGCTACGAGCAGTACTTC.

The chain couples TRBV10-3 to TRBJ1-2; the D is unclear. Germline CDR1 is ENHRY and CDR2 is SYGVKD. This CDR3 comprises 12 residues. Trimming removed 8 bases from V and 3 bases from J, with 10 bases in between. The CDR3 loop reads CAIVSPDYGYTF. CDR3 in DNA: TGTGCCATCGTAAGCCCGGACTATGGCTACACCTTC.

This clonotype was seen a single time. The rearrangement links TRBV13 to TRBJ2-1, with D perhaps matching TRBD1 (5 bases). Trimming took 5 bases from V and 8 from J, leaving 10 bases between them. CDR1 is PRHDT and CDR2 is FYEKMQ in the germline V gene (reference sequence). CDR3 length: 12 residues. The CDR3 DNA sequence: TGTGCCAGCAGCCCGATGGGGCATGAGCAGTTCTTC. It specifies CASSPMGHEQFF.

This clonotype has a handful of counts. V and J are TRBV20-1 and TRBJ2-1, with TRBD2 matching 8 bases. The CDR3 is made up of 15 amino acids. Germline trimming cut 6 bases from V and 1 base from J; bases unmatched to any gene: 8. Per the germline V gene, CDR1 is DFQATT and CDR2 is SNEGSKA (reference sequence). The CDR3 loop is CSAILAGQSYNEQFF. CDR3 nucleotides: TGCAGTGCCATTCTAGCGGGTCAATCCTACAATGAGCAGTTCTTC.

V gene TRBV27 combines with J gene TRBJ2-1, with D perhaps being TRBD1 or TRBD2 (5 bases each). V lost 3 bases, J lost 10 bases, and 16 bases lay in between. Germline loops: CDR1 MNHEY, CDR2 SMNVEV (reference sequence). The CDR3 runs 14 residues. The CDR3 coding sequence is TGTGCCAGCAGTTTTAGACCCCTTGGGACCGAGCAGTTCTTC. Its translation: CASSFRPLGTEQFF.

In its sample, this clonotype was seen a few times. The rearrangement joins TRBV11-3 to TRBJ2-1, with 7 positions matching TRBD2. V dropped 4 bases and J dropped 8; count of bases not matched to a gene: 8. Germline CDR1 and CDR2: SGHNT and YENEEA. The CDR3 contains 14 residues. This chain's CDR3 is CASSSTFGGDEQFF. The CDR3 nucleotides read TGTGCCAGCAGCTCAACCTTTGGGGGGGATGAGCAGTTCTTC. The full variable domain, completed using reference TRBV11-3 and TRBJ2-1, is EAGVVQSPRYKIIEKKQPVAFWCNPISGHNTLYWYLQNLGQGPELLIRYENEEAVDDSQLPKDRFSAERLKGVDSTLKIQPAELGDSAVYLCASSSTFGGDEQFFGPGTRLTVL.

With respect to this clonotype: This may be a read error: a much more frequent sequence differs by one nucleotide. The CDR3 region is CSTRDPIYEQYF. CDR3 DNA: TGCAGTACTAGAGACCCTATCTACGAGCAGTACTTC. The chain links TRBV20-1 to TRBJ2-1, with D possibly being TRBD2 (5 bases). The J call is in doubt because the DNA end fits TRBJ2-7 better. The CDR3 runs to 12 residues. Germline CDR1 is DFQATT and CDR2 is SNEGSKA (reference sequence).

This clonotype has a handful of counts. The chain uses TRBV4-1 and TRBJ1-2; tentative D call: TRBD1 (5 bases). Germline assignment: CDR1 MGHRA and CDR2 YSYEKL. Deletions cut 3 bases from V and 6 bases from J, with 20 bases between. The length of the CDR3 is 16 residues. The CDR3 DNA reads as TGCGCCAGCAGCCATTATGGACGGGGGAATCGGAATGGCTACACCTTC. It codes for CASSHYGRGNRNGYTF.

CDR3 sequence: CATGGRGSLSYNEQFF. For the CDR3, the DNA is TGTGCCACCGGGGGGAGAGGCTCCCTGTCCTACAATGAGCAGTTCTTC. The chain recombines TRBV2 with TRBJ2-1; TRBD2 agrees at 7 bases. Germline-derived CDR1 and CDR2 are SNHLY and FYNNEI. The trim removed 10 bases at V and 1 base at J, leaving 13 bases unmatched. This CDR3 is built from 16 residues. The full variable domain, rest sourced from reference TRBV2 and TRBJ2-1, is EPEVTQTPSHQVTQMGQEVILRCVPISNHLYFYWYRQILGQKVEFLVSFYNNEISEKSEIFDDQFSVERPDGSNFTLKIRSTKLEDSAMYFCATGGRGSLSYNEQFFGPGTRLTVL.

In its sample, this clonotype was seen a few times. V usage is TRBV7-8 and J usage is TRBJ2-1, with D unclear. V was pared by 6 bases and J by 9 bases, with 12 bases between. CDR3 length: 12 amino acids. Germline values: CDR1 SGHVS, CDR2 FQNEAQ. In DNA form, the CDR3 reads TGTGCCAGCAGTAATACAGTCCGTGAGCAGTTCTTC. Its translation is CASSNTVREQFF.

This clonotype was counted only a few times. The gene calls are TRBV7-9 and TRBJ2-7, with 8 nucleotides matching TRBD1. V gave up 2 bases and J gave up 3 bases; unmatched junction bases: 12. CDR1 SEHNR and CDR2 FQNEAQ come from the germline V gene (reference sequence). This CDR3 contains 17 residues. The CDR3: CASSLTRLGQANYEQYF. The CDR3 DNA follows: TGTGCCAGCAGCTTAACCCGGCTGGGACAGGCTAACTACGAGCAGTACTTC.

This clonotype showed up just a few times. The genes are TRBV6-1 and TRBJ2-5; 10 bases fit TRBD2. The DNA end is a closer match to TRBJ2-7, so the J assignment may be wrong. The CDR3 is 16 residues long. Germline CDR1 reads MNHNS; CDR2 reads SASEGT. In DNA, the CDR3 is TGTGCCAGCAGTGGCGTAGCGGGAGGTCTTCCCTACGAGCAGTACTTC. This gives the protein CASSGVAGGLPYEQYF.

The table lists this clonotype with a count of one. The V gene is TRBV20-1, the J gene TRBJ2-5; weak D call: TRBD1 (5 bases). V was clipped by 6 bases and J by 5 bases, with 25 bases between them. This CDR3 spans 16 amino acids. Germline V CDR1 and CDR2: DFQATT, SNEGSKA (reference sequence). The CDR3 sequence: CSAEGGFTGRGETQYF. In DNA, the CDR3 is TGCAGTGCCGAAGGTGGCTTCACAGGCCGCGGCGAGACCCAGTACTTC.

V is TRBV12-3 or TRBV12-4 and J is TRBJ2-4, with 10 bases that match TRBD2. The end of the DNA fits TRBJ2-7 better, so the J call may be wrong. This CDR3 contains 17 residues. CDR3 sequence: CASSLAVAGGNLGEQYF. The CDR3 bases are TGTGCCAGCAGTTTAGCCGTAGCGGGAGGAAATCTCGGCGAGCAGTACTTC.

The chain employs TRBV19 and TRBJ1-2; D call uncertain. Trimming removed 3 bases at V and 7 bases at J, with 9 bases between. Germline-derived CDR1 and CDR2 are LNHDA and SQIVND (reference sequence). The CDR3 has 12 amino acids. CDR3 DNA: TGTGCCAGTAGTATCGAGACCTCTGGCTACACCTTC. Residues: CASSIETSGYTF. The full variable domain, rest sourced from reference TRBV19 and TRBJ1-2, is DGGITQSPKYLFRKEGQNVTLSCEQNLNHDAMYWYRQDPGQGLRLIYYSQIVNDFQKGDIAEGYSVSREKKESFPLTVTSAQKNPTAFYLCASSIETSGYTFGSGTRLTVV.

The chain combines TRBV5-6 with TRBJ2-1; perhaps D is TRBD1 or TRBD2 (6 bases each). Per germline, CDR1 SGHDT and CDR2 YYEEEE. This CDR3 is 14 amino acids long. Trimming removed 2 bases at V and 5 bases at J, with 11 bases between. Here the CDR3 reads CASSFRGRHNEQFF. The CDR3 nucleotides read TGTGCCAGCAGCTTTCGGGGGCGGCACAATGAGCAGTTCTTC.